The next 6 T cell receptor beta chains were all read from a single sample in a study of blood T cell repertoires in COVID-19. Sequencing was performed with immunoSEQ multiplex PCR; in TCRdb, only in-frame clones are kept and a portion is missing. The repertoire holds about 240,000 clones, with approximately 83% as singletons. The sequencing input was PBMCs or T cells enriched from blood (not recorded which). Receptors originate from a woman aged 40 to 49 with acute COVID-19.

This rearrangement joins TRBV5-6 to TRBJ2-4, with 9 bases matching TRBD2. The CDR3 sequence is 17 residues long. After removal of 4 bases from V and 13 bases from J, the junction contained 21 bases not matched to a gene. CDR1 SGHDT and CDR2 YYEEEE come from the germline V gene. Here the CDR3 reads CASSTLQGSASGTPQYF. CDR3 DNA: TGTGCCAGCAGCACATTACAGGGGTCGGCTAGCGGGACCCCACAGTACTTC.

The V gene is TRBV5-4, the J gene TRBJ2-3, with TRBD2 identical over 7 bases. Trimming cost V 6 bases and J 5 bases; bases outside gene matches: 21. Germline CDR1 reads SGHNT; CDR2 reads YYREEE (reference sequence). This CDR3 region has 18 residues. CDR3: CASNSGSGERDFLDTQYF. The CDR3 region has the DNA TGTGCCAGCAACTCTGGATCGGGGGAGCGGGATTTCTTAGATACGCAGTATTTT.

The chain recombines TRBV2 with TRBJ2-7; unclear D gene. The CDR3 covers 11 residues. V lost 6 bases to trimming and J lost 4 bases, with 7 bases between them. Germline CDR1 is SNHLY and CDR2 is FYNNEI. The CDR3: CASRSPYEQYF. In nucleotides, the CDR3 is TGTGCCAGCAGGTCCCCATACGAGCAGTACTTC. The variable domain in full, completed from reference TRBV2 and TRBJ2-7, reads EPEVTQTPSHQVTQMGQEVILRCVPISNHLYFYWYRQILGQKVEFLVSFYNNEISEKSEIFDDQFSVERPDGSNFTLKIRSTKLEDSAMYFCASRSPYEQYFGPGTRLTVT.

This chain joins TRBV7-3 and TRBJ2-5; 10 bases are a match to TRBD1. Per the germline V gene, CDR1 is SGHTA and CDR2 is FQGTGA. This CDR3 has 13 residues. This chain's CDR3 is CTGTGVYQETQYF. The CDR3 DNA reads as TGTACCGGGACAGGGGTATACCAAGAGACCCAGTACTTC.

This clone was picked up a small number of times. The chain recombines TRBV2 with TRBJ2-7; 8 nucleotides line up with TRBD2. This CDR3 contains 16 residues. V shed 7 bases, J shed 6 bases, and the junction held 17 bases outside the gene matches. The germline V gene encodes CDR1 SNHLY and CDR2 FYNNEI. The CDR3 reads CASTNSGNSRRSEQYF. Written as DNA, the CDR3 is TGTGCCAGCACGAATAGCGGGAACTCACGACGTAGCGAGCAGTACTTC.

The chain combines TRBV12-3 or TRBV12-4 with TRBJ2-1; perhaps TRBD2 as D (5 bases). This CDR3 region has 13 residues. The V end was cut by 5 bases, the J end by 5 bases, with 10 bases between. The CDR3 DNA reads TGTGCCAGCAGTGTAAGGCGGGACAATGAGCAGTTCTTC. Residues: CASSVRRDNEQFF.